Listed below are T cell receptor beta chains from one sample, sequenced in a study of response to subunit inactivated influenza vaccine. Via MiXCR, TCRdb re-called the RT-PCR reads, giving one row per CDR3 protein. The sample has approximately 530,000 distinct CDR3 sequences, under 9% seen once. Sequenced here: PBMCs from blood, sampled less than 30 months after vaccination. The receptor source for this set is a man between 50 and 70 years old who received an inactivated influenza vaccine. Both conserved end residues are part of each CDR3. D genes are given only for firm matches. Size values are once, few and many counts, or a class for expanded clones, and some rows have none.

v_call: TRBV20-1; j_call: TRBJ2-1; clone_size: few; d_call: NA; cdr3_aa: CSAPEEGGSYNEQFF; cdr3_nt: TGCAGTGCCCCGGAGGAAGGGGGCTCCTACAATGAGCAGTTCTTC
v_call: TRBV20-1; j_call: TRBJ1-5; clone_size: many; d_call: NA; cdr3_aa: CSARGVWAGDAPQHF; cdr3_nt: TGCAGTGCTAGAGGTGTTTGGGCCGGGGATGCGCCCCAGCATTTT
v_call: TRBV6-1; j_call: TRBJ2-1; clone_size: NA; d_call: NA; cdr3_aa: CASGGAPYNEQFF; cdr3_nt: TGTGCCAGCGGGGGGGCTCCCTACAATGAGCAGTTCTTC
v_call: TRBV10-3; j_call: TRBJ1-1; clone_size: NA; d_call: NA; cdr3_aa: CATTGDLNTEAFF; cdr3_nt: TGTGCCACCACGGGGGATCTGAACACTGAAGCTTTCTTT
v_call: TRBV2; j_call: TRBJ1-5; clone_size: many; d_call: NA; cdr3_aa: CASTPGGVGNQPQHF; cdr3_nt: TGTGCCAGCACCCCCGGGGGGGTTGGCAATCAGCCCCAGCATTTT
v_call: TRBV11-2; j_call: TRBJ2-2; clone_size: NA; d_call: TRBD2; cdr3_aa: CASSKGLVWTGELFF; cdr3_nt: TGTGCCAGCAGCAAAGGACTAGTGTGGACCGGGGAGCTGTTTTTT
v_call: TRBV7-2; j_call: TRBJ1-4; clone_size: few; d_call: NA; cdr3_aa: CASSSPGGKLFF; cdr3_nt: TGTGCCAGCAGCTCTCCCGGGGGGAAACTGTTTTTT
v_call: TRBV6-1; j_call: TRBJ2-5; clone_size: NA; d_call: TRBD1; cdr3_aa: CASSPSGGRETQYF; cdr3_nt: TGTGCCAGCAGTCCTTCAGGGGGTCGGGAGACCCAGTACTTC
v_call: TRBV6-1; j_call: TRBJ1-6; clone_size: many; d_call: NA; cdr3_aa: CASAGGSNNSPLHF; cdr3_nt: TGTGCCAGTGCCGGGGGATCTAATAATTCACCCCTCCACTTT
v_call: TRBV7-2; j_call: TRBJ2-3; clone_size: few; d_call: NA; cdr3_aa: CASSLSFTGGGTTDTQYF; cdr3_nt: TGTGCCAGCAGCTTATCGTTTACGGGCGGGGGCACCACAGATACGCAGTATTTT
v_call: TRBV24-1; j_call: TRBJ2-2; clone_size: many; d_call: NA; cdr3_aa: CATSDITGLGSNTGELFF; cdr3_nt: TGTGCCACCAGTGACATTACAGGGTTAGGCTCGAACACCGGGGAGCTGTTTTTT
v_call: TRBV12-3/TRBV12-4; j_call: TRBJ1-1; clone_size: few; d_call: NA; cdr3_aa: CASSLRGPRMNTEAFF; cdr3_nt: TGTGCCAGCAGTTTACGGGGACCCCGGATGAACACTGAAGCTTTCTTT
v_call: TRBV7-2; j_call: TRBJ1-2; clone_size: NA; d_call: TRBD1; cdr3_aa: CASSLARIEGAGGGYTF; cdr3_nt: TGTGCCAGCAGCTTAGCGCGGATAGAGGGGGCCGGAGGTGGCTACACCTTC
v_call: TRBV6-4; j_call: TRBJ2-4; clone_size: few; d_call: TRBD1; cdr3_aa: CASSARQGDIQYF; cdr3_nt: TGTGCCAGCAGTGCCCGACAGGGGGACATTCAGTACTTC
v_call: TRBV20-1; j_call: TRBJ1-5; clone_size: few; d_call: NA; cdr3_aa: CSASRTASNQPQHF; cdr3_nt: TGCAGTGCTAGCAGGACAGCAAGCAATCAGCCCCAGCATTTT
v_call: TRBV29-1; j_call: TRBJ2-3; clone_size: few; d_call: NA; cdr3_aa: CSVVYENTDTQYF; cdr3_nt: TGCAGCGTTGTGTATGAGAACACAGATACGCAGTATTTT
v_call: TRBV29-1; j_call: TRBJ2-5; clone_size: many; d_call: TRBD1; cdr3_aa: CSVGKNRGSETQYF; cdr3_nt: TGCAGCGTTGGAAAGAACAGGGGGTCAGAGACCCAGTACTTC
v_call: TRBV18; j_call: TRBJ1-5; clone_size: few; d_call: NA; cdr3_aa: CASSPSDNQPQHF; cdr3_nt: TGTGCCAGCTCACCATCGGACAATCAGCCCCAGCATTTT
v_call: TRBV12-3/TRBV12-4; j_call: TRBJ2-7; clone_size: many; d_call: NA; cdr3_aa: CASSPRQARSYEQYF; cdr3_nt: TGTGCCAGCAGTCCGAGACAGGCGCGCTCCTACGAGCAGTACTTC
v_call: TRBV14; j_call: TRBJ1-2; clone_size: NA; d_call: NA; cdr3_aa: CASSQDARVGYGYTF; cdr3_nt: TGTGCCAGCAGCCAAGATGCCAGGGTAGGATATGGCTACACCTTC
v_call: TRBV4-3; j_call: TRBJ2-3; clone_size: NA; d_call: TRBD2; cdr3_aa: CASSQELAGRADTQYF; cdr3_nt: TGCGCCAGCAGCCAAGAACTAGCGGGCCGGGCCGATACGCAGTATTTT
v_call: TRBV6-1; j_call: TRBJ1-5; clone_size: many; d_call: TRBD1; cdr3_aa: CASSAQGGNQPQHF; cdr3_nt: TGTGCCAGCAGTGCCCAGGGGGGCAATCAGCCCCAGCATTTT
v_call: TRBV9; j_call: TRBJ1-4; clone_size: many; d_call: NA; cdr3_aa: CASSARAGREKLFF; cdr3_nt: TGTGCCAGCAGCGCTAGAGCCGGACGTGAAAAACTGTTTTTT
v_call: TRBV7-6; j_call: TRBJ2-5; clone_size: many; d_call: NA; cdr3_aa: CASSLVGELRETQYF; cdr3_nt: TGTGCCAGCAGCTTAGTGGGGGAACTAAGGGAGACCCAGTACTTC
v_call: TRBV11-2; j_call: TRBJ2-1; clone_size: NA; d_call: NA; cdr3_aa: CASSLRTGAGGLGSEQFF; cdr3_nt: TGTGCCAGCAGCTTAAGGACCGGAGCGGGTGGCCTGGGGAGTGAGCAGTTCTTC
v_call: TRBV15; j_call: TRBJ2-5; clone_size: few; d_call: TRBD2; cdr3_aa: CATSRSPSGSGETQYF; cdr3_nt: TGTGCCACCAGCAGATCCCCAAGCGGGAGTGGAGAGACCCAGTACTTC
v_call: TRBV29-1; j_call: TRBJ2-5; clone_size: NA; d_call: TRBD2; cdr3_aa: CSVDQLAGGQETQYF; cdr3_nt: TGCAGCGTTGACCAATTAGCGGGGGGGCAAGAGACCCAGTACTTC
v_call: TRBV9; j_call: TRBJ2-5; clone_size: many; d_call: NA; cdr3_aa: CASSSIGRKETQYF; cdr3_nt: TGTGCCAGCAGCTCTATCGGCAGAAAAGAGACCCAGTACTTC
v_call: TRBV10-3; j_call: TRBJ1-6; clone_size: few; d_call: TRBD1; cdr3_aa: CAISTDRVSPLHF; cdr3_nt: TGTGCCATCAGTACGGACAGGGTTTCACCCCTCCACTTT
v_call: TRBV20-1; j_call: TRBJ2-5; clone_size: few; d_call: TRBD2; cdr3_aa: CSAKNSGRAQETQYF; cdr3_nt: TGCAGTGCTAAAAATAGCGGGAGGGCCCAAGAGACCCAGTACTTC
v_call: TRBV7-9; j_call: TRBJ2-7; clone_size: few; d_call: TRBD2; cdr3_aa: CASSPWEGTYEQYF; cdr3_nt: TGTGCCAGCAGCCCGTGGGAGGGAACCTACGAGCAGTACTTC
v_call: TRBV28; j_call: TRBJ2-2; clone_size: many; d_call: NA; cdr3_aa: CASIPWSAGLHTGELFF; cdr3_nt: TGTGCCAGCATCCCTTGGAGCGCGGGGCTCCACACCGGGGAGCTGTTTTTT
v_call: TRBV3-1; j_call: TRBJ1-1; clone_size: few; d_call: NA; cdr3_aa: CASARQSGLAFF; cdr3_nt: TGTGCCAGCGCTAGACAAAGTGGATTGGCTTTCTTT
v_call: TRBV5-6; j_call: TRBJ2-5; clone_size: NA; d_call: NA; cdr3_aa: CASSLTSPETQYF; cdr3_nt: TGTGCCAGCAGCTTGACGTCCCCGGAGACCCAGTACTTC